The clone carrying this T cell receptor beta chain was recorded a few times. This entry comes from a study of PD-1 and CTLA-4 blockade in melanoma. Germline V gene sequence: CDR1 SEHNR, CDR2 FQNEAQ (reference sequence). V lost 4 bases, J lost 4 bases, and 13 bases lay in between. The CDR3 runs to 15 residues. Produced via immunoSEQ multiplex PCR; TCRdb's table is partial and in-frame only. The data show about 31,000 clones, about 85% seen once. The TCR originated in a human donor with melanoma. This sequence joins TRBV7-9 and TRBJ2-2; the D gene is possibly TRBD2 (6 bases). Material: CD8+ T cells from peripheral blood, obtained from a patient given anti-PD-1 treatment. In DNA form, the CDR3 reads TGTGCCAGCAGCTCCGGGAGCCCGGGCACCGGGGAGCTGTTTTTT. The encoded protein is CASSSGSPGTGELFF. The full variable domain, rest sourced from reference TRBV7-9 and TRBJ2-2, is DTGVSQNPRHKITKRGQNVTFRCDPISEHNRLYWYRQTLGQGPEFLTYFQNEAQLEKSRLLSDRFSAERPKGSFSTLEIQRTEQGDSAMYLCASSSGSPGTGELFFGEGSRLTVL.